The next 26 T cell receptor beta chains were all read from a single sample in a study of naive and memory T cell subsets. The beta constant-region primer was an equimolar mix of two oligonucleotides covering TRBC1 and TRBC2. Four rounds of PCR amplified the ligated cDNA using nested alpha and beta constant-region primers plus SP2. TCRdb fed the UMI-ligation and nested PCR reads into MiXCR, producing one record per CDR3 protein. The sample contains tens of thousands of distinct CDR3 sequences, less than 20% of which appear only once. The specimen sequenced was effector memory CD4+ T cells from blood. The subset: effector memory, CD45RA- CD27-. The receptor set was obtained from a human donor in good health.

The chain links TRBV6-6 to TRBJ2-7; D is unresolved. The CDR3 is 15 amino acids. Trimming took off 0 bases at V and 12 bases at J, with 21 bases between the two ends. The germline gives CDR1 MNHNY, CDR2 SVGAGI (reference sequence). CDR3 sequence: CASSYSKSGDWSPYF. CDR3 nucleotide sequence: TGTGCCAGCAGTTACTCGAAATCGGGTGACTGGTCGCCGTACTTC.

This clonotype is medium-sized in the sample. The rearrangement joins TRBV6-5 to TRBJ1-1; no definite D call. From germline, CDR1 is MNHEY and CDR2 SVGAGI. This CDR3 is built from 11 residues. The V gene lost 2 bases and the J gene lost 10 bases, with 8 bases spanning the gap. The CDR3 is CASSYKGVAFF. CDR3 nucleotide sequence: TGTGCCAGCAGTTACAAAGGAGTAGCTTTCTTT.

This clonotype was picked up many times. The chain uses TRBV5-1 and TRBJ1-1; D is unresolved. The CDR3 has 14 residues. V lost 1 base and J 1 base, leaving 8 bases between the germline ends. The V gene's germline CDR1 is SGHRS and CDR2 YFSETQ. The CDR3 sequence: CASSLNQANTEAFF. In DNA, the CDR3 is TGCGCCAGCAGCTTGAACCAGGCGAACACTGAAGCTTTCTTT.

This clonotype occurred a few times. This chain links TRBV7-2 with TRBJ2-3; D gene uncertain. V lost 3 bases and J 4 bases, leaving 2 bases between the germline ends. Germline V gives CDR1 SGHTA, CDR2 FQGNSA. The CDR3 sequence is 11 residues long. In nucleotides, the CDR3 is TGTGCCAGCAGCTTCGCAGATACGCAGTATTTT. This codes for CASSFADTQYF.

The chain joins TRBV3-1 to TRBJ2-1; TRBD1 or TRBD2 may be the D gene (6 bases each). Trimming pared 3 bases from V and 0 bases from J, leaving 12 bases between. This CDR3 is 16 amino acids long. The germline gives CDR1 LGHDT, CDR2 YNNKEL (reference sequence). CDR3 protein: CASSQRGGFSYNEQFF. The CDR3 coding sequence is TGTGCCAGCAGCCAGCGAGGGGGGTTCTCCTACAATGAGCAGTTCTTC.

The V gene is TRBV7-8, the J gene TRBJ1-1; no reliable D call. Trimming stripped 1 base from V and 6 bases from J, with 9 bases between. Per germline, CDR1 SGHVS and CDR2 FQNEAQ. The CDR3 spans 13 residues. CDR3 coding DNA: TGTGCCAGCAGCTTAGTAGGTCGGTCTGAAGCTTTCTTT. Residues: CASSLVGRSEAFF.

This clonotype was seen at least ten times. The genes are TRBV29-1 and TRBJ2-1; D uncertain. Between the trimmed V and J ends, which lost 5 bases and 6 bases, there was a span of 14 bases. The CDR3 consists of 13 residues. Germline V gene lookup returns CDR1 SQVTM and CDR2 ANQGSEA. The CDR3 coding sequence is TGCAGCGTTCGCCCGAACCTACTCAATGAGCAGTTCTTC. Translated, it gives CSVRPNLLNEQFF.

This clonotype has a count of ten or more. The CDR3 protein is CASSPIQGQGDEKLFF. The CDR3 bases are TGTGCCAGCAGCCCAATCCAAGGACAGGGAGATGAAAAACTGTTTTTT. This rearrangement joins TRBV7-9 to TRBJ1-4; 8 bases fit TRBD1. The CDR3 runs to 16 residues. J gave up 6 bases and V 5 bases, and 11 bases lay outside the gene matches. CDR1 and CDR2 from the germline V gene are SEHNR and FQNEAQ (reference sequence).

The V and J genes are TRBV5-1 and TRBJ2-3, with a tentative D call TRBD2 (6 bases). The CDR3 runs to 13 residues. Trimming left V 0 bases short and J 4 bases short, with 6 bases between. The germline CDR1 and CDR2 sequences are SGHRS and YFSETQ. The CDR3 sequence is CASSLAGADTQYF. Written as DNA, the CDR3 is TGCGCCAGCAGCTTGGCGGGAGCAGATACGCAGTATTTT.

This clonotype was seen only a few times. This sequence joins TRBV3-1 and TRBJ1-5, with D uncertain. The CDR3 runs 12 residues. Germline V gene sequence: CDR1 LGHDT, CDR2 YNNKEL (reference sequence). Between the trimmed V and J ends, which lost 3 bases and 5 bases, there was a span of 5 bases. As DNA, the CDR3 is TGTGCCAGCAGCCACCTCGATCAGCCCCAGCATTTT. Translating it yields CASSHLDQPQHF.

CDR3 loop: CASSRPGSTDTQYF. CDR3 DNA: TGTGCCAGCAGCCGGCCAGGCAGCACAGATACGCAGTATTTT. The chain couples TRBV7-2 to TRBJ2-3; D remains unclear. The germline V and J ends were trimmed by 5 bases and 0 bases, with 9 bases remaining between them. CDR1 is SGHTA and CDR2 is FQGNSA in the germline V gene. This CDR3 comprises 14 residues.

V is TRBV10-1 and J is TRBJ2-2; D unclear. The V gene lost 4 bases and the J gene lost 5 bases, with 14 bases spanning the gap. CDR3 length equals 15 residues. The germline gives CDR1 WNHNN, CDR2 SYGVQD (reference sequence). The CDR3: CASSALGLGTGELFF. CDR3 bases: TGCGCCAGCAGTGCATTAGGCCTGGGGACCGGGGAGCTGTTTTTT.

Only a few counts were recorded for this clonotype. This sequence joins TRBV28 and TRBJ2-3; D might be TRBD2 (5 bases). Trimming removed 5 bases from V and 1 base from J, with 22 bases in between. The germline V gene has CDR1 MDHEN and CDR2 SYDVKM. This CDR3 comprises 18 residues. The CDR3 loop reads CASSGIPYRGVGTDTQYF. The CDR3, as DNA: TGTGCCAGCAGTGGAATCCCCTACCGGGGTGTAGGCACAGATACGCAGTATTTT. Drawing the rest from reference TRBV28 and TRBJ2-3, the complete variable domain is DVKVTQSSRYLVKRTGEKVFLECVQDMDHENMFWYRQDPGLGLRLIYFSYDVKMKEKGDIPEGYSVSREKKERFSLILESASTNQTSMYLCASSGIPYRGVGTDTQYFGPGTRLTVL.

The gene calls are TRBV4-3 and TRBJ1-2; 9 positions agree with TRBD1. J gave up 3 bases and V 10 bases, and 9 bases lay outside the gene matches. The CDR3 extends over 14 amino acids. Germline CDR1 and CDR2: LGHNA and YSLEER. The DNA for the CDR3 is TGCGCCAACCCCGGGACAGGGATATACTATGGCTACACCTTC. This encodes CANPGTGIYYGYTF.

As for this clonotype: Since a much larger clone is just one base distant, this may be a read error. V gene TRBV27 combines with J gene TRBJ1-5; D gene unclear. The CDR3 covers 15 residues. The germline gives CDR1 MNHEY, CDR2 SMNVEV (reference sequence). The DNA of the CDR3 is TGTGCCAGCAGGTCTCTGGGTAGTAGCAATCATCCCCAGCATTTT. Translating gives CASRSLGSSNHPQHF.

The chain combines TRBV10-3 with TRBJ2-1; 7 bases agree with TRBD2. The ends lost 6 bases at V and 8 bases at J; junction bases unmatched: 7. The germline CDR1 and CDR2 sequences are ENHRY and SYGVKD. The CDR3 is 13 amino acids. The chain's CDR3 is CAISVERDDEQFF. In DNA, the CDR3 is TGTGCCATCAGCGTGGAGCGGGATGATGAGCAGTTCTTC.

This clonotype was picked up many times. The rearrangement uses TRBV6-5 and TRBJ2-2; D is possibly TRBD2 (5 bases). The V end lost 2 bases, the J end lost 3 bases, and 13 bases lay between the germline ends. CDR1 and CDR2 from the germline V gene are MNHEY and SVGAGI. The CDR3 spans 16 residues. CDR3 residues: CASSYRWTRDTGELFF. The CDR3 coding sequence is TGTGCCAGCAGTTACAGGTGGACTCGTGACACCGGGGAGCTGTTTTTT.

This clonotype turned up a few times. This chain links TRBV7-8 with TRBJ2-3; no firm D call. Trimming took 6 bases from V and 1 from J, leaving 8 bases between them. Germline CDR1 and CDR2: SGHVS and FQNEAQ. The CDR3 loop spans 13 amino acids. The chain's CDR3 is CASSYVRTDTQYF. CDR3 sequence (DNA): TGTGCCAGCAGTTATGTTCGCACAGATACGCAGTATTTT.

This clonotype was detected many times. CDR3 region: CASSTSGVTTGELFF. The CDR3 nucleotides read TGTGCCAGTAGTACCTCCGGCGTGACAACCGGGGAGCTGTTTTTT. The chain uses TRBV19 and TRBJ2-2; D gene uncertain. Germline V lookup: CDR1 LNHDA, CDR2 SQIVND (reference sequence). Trimming removed 4 bases at V and 5 bases at J, with 14 bases between. CDR3 size: 15 residues.

This clonotype was observed at least ten times. CDR3 in amino acids: CASSSGTGGVDYGYTF. CDR3 coding DNA: TGTGCCAGCAGTTCCGGGACAGGGGGCGTCGACTATGGCTACACCTTC. The chain couples TRBV2 to TRBJ1-2; 12 bases line up with TRBD1. Germline values: CDR1 SNHLY, CDR2 FYNNEI. The CDR3 contains 16 residues. V lost 5 bases, J lost 3 bases, and 7 bases stayed unmatched.

This clonotype showed up just a few times. V usage is TRBV20-1 and J usage is TRBJ2-7, with 8 positions matching TRBD2. Per germline, CDR1 DFQATT and CDR2 SNEGSKA (reference sequence). The CDR3 has 16 amino acids. Trimming took 0 bases from V and 1 from J; bases not matched to a gene: 8. The CDR3 nucleotides read TGCAGTGCTAGAGATCCGGCGGGAGGTACTTCCTACGAGCAGTACTTC. Translating it yields CSARDPAGGTSYEQYF.

This clonotype came up a few times. The CDR3 ends on some other residue instead of the conserved phenylalanine or tryptophan, so this is likely a read error. The chain recombines TRBV5-1 with TRBJ1-1; D uncertain. Germline lookup yields CDR1 SGHRS and CDR2 YFSETQ. The CDR3 length is 13 residues. Trimming left V 4 bases short and J 4 bases short, with 11 bases between. For the CDR3, the DNA is TGCGCCAGCAGCCTGGACTTCGCCACTGAAGCTTTCCTT. Protein sequence: CASSLDFATEAFL.

This clonotype occurred a few times. CDR3 in DNA: TGTGCCAGCAGATTGGGGGAAGGGAACACTGAAGCTTTCTTT. Translating it yields CASRLGEGNTEAFF. The chain couples TRBV2 to TRBJ1-1, with D possibly matching TRBD1 (5 bases). This CDR3 comprises 14 residues. V was clipped by 6 bases and J by 1 base, with 12 bases between them. Germline V gene sequence: CDR1 SNHLY, CDR2 FYNNEI.

This clonotype occurred a few times. The V call is TRBV28, the J call TRBJ1-2; 7 positions match TRBD1. Trimming cost V 6 bases and J 8 bases; bases outside gene matches: 15. The CDR3 is 15 residues long. Germline V CDR1 and CDR2: MDHEN, SYDVKM. The CDR3 DNA reads TGTGCCAGCAGCAACGCCGACAGGGCCGCGTCCGGCTACACCTTC. It encodes CASSNADRAASGYTF.

The chain couples TRBV20-1 to TRBJ2-3; D possibly corresponds to TRBD2 (5 bases). This CDR3 region has 17 residues. Trimming removed 3 bases at V and 4 bases at J, with 23 bases between. Germline V gene data show CDR1 as DFQATT and CDR2 as SNEGSKA (reference sequence). The CDR3 DNA is TGCAGTGCTAGCCCCGGGATACCTAATCCTTTGCCAGATACGCAGTATTTT. It codes for CSASPGIPNPLPDTQYF.

The chain joins TRBV28 to TRBJ1-5; 8 bases line up with TRBD1. Trimming removed 4 bases from V and 6 bases from J; junction bases left unmatched: 2. Germline loops: CDR1 MDHEN, CDR2 SYDVKM. CDR3 length: 13 amino acids. CDR3 sequence reads: CASSSGGVQPQHF. In nucleotides, the CDR3 is TGTGCCAGCAGTTCAGGGGGCGTTCAGCCCCAGCATTTT. The full variable domain, with the rest looked up from reference TRBV28 and TRBJ1-5, is DVKVTQSSRYLVKRTGEKVFLECVQDMDHENMFWYRQDPGLGLRLIYFSYDVKMKEKGDIPEGYSVSREKKERFSLILESASTNQTSMYLCASSSGGVQPQHFGDGTRLSIL.